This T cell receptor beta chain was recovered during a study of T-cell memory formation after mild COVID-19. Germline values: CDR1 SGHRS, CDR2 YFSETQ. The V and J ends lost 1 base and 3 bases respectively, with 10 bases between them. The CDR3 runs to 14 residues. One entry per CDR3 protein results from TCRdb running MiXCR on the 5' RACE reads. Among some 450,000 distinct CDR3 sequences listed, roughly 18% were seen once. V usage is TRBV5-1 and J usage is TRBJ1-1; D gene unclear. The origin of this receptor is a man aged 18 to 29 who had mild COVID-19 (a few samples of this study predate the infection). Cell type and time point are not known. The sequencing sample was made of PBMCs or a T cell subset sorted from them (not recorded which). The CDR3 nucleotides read TGCGCCAGCAGCTTGAGGGCGCCGGACACTGAAGCTTTCTTT. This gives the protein CASSLRAPDTEAFF.